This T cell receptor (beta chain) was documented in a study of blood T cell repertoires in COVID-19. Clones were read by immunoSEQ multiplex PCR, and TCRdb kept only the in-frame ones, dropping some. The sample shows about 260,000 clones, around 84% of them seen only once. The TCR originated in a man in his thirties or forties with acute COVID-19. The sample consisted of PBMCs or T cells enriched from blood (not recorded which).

CDR3 DNA: TGCGCCAGCAGTGAGTCGACGGGGACGCAGTATTTT. Its translation is CASSESTGTQYF. This chain connects TRBV10-1 to TRBJ2-3; TRBD2 might be the D (5 bases). Trimming removed 0 bases at V and 9 bases at J, with 7 bases between. The CDR3 loop spans 12 amino acids. Germline V gives CDR1 WNHNN, CDR2 SYGVQD (reference sequence).